This T cell receptor (beta chain) was documented in a study of beta chain features in type 1 diabetes. The study's findings and limits: Sequencing used cDNA, and cells with high TCR expression could therefore be over-represented. Patients' naive, central memory and regulatory TCRB repertoires appeared more alike than those of healthy donors.

Isolation of CD4+ naive, central memory, regulatory and stem cell-like memory cells was achieved by sorting via CD45RO/CCR7/CD25/CD127/CD95/CD27. Worth noting for this clone: Its antigen is currently unknown.

The isolated RNA, all of it, was reverse transcribed, so expressed TCRB transcripts were what got sequenced. Measured with immunoSEQ multiplex PCR; TCRdb has only the in-frame clones, and not every one. Here the sample spans 900,000 or so clones, roughly a sixth being singletons. The CDR3 is 15 residues long. Germline CDR1 reads SQVTM; CDR2 reads ANQGSEA. With 6 bases clipped from V and 8 bases from J, the junction kept 11 bases outside the gene matches. V gene TRBV29-1 combines with J gene TRBJ2-1; TRBD2 matches at 12 bases. The clonotype comes from a young woman in good health. What was sequenced was naive CD4+ T cells from blood. DNA of the CDR3: TGCAGCGTAACGAGCCGACTAGCGGGAGTGGATGAGCAGTTCTTC. Translation gives CSVTSRLAGVDEQFF.